This passage covers 30 T cell receptor beta chains from one sample sequenced in a study of blood T cell repertoires in COVID-19. The repertoire was sequenced with immunoSEQ multiplex PCR; TCRdb's copy has only in-frame clones and lacks some. Among 270,000 or so clones listed, 80% to 90% were seen once. The material sequenced was peripheral blood. The receptor set was obtained from a woman in her forties or fifties who had recovered from COVID-19.

This chain joins TRBV7-3 and TRBJ2-5; TRBD1 agrees at 9 bases. Looked up from germline, CDR1 is SGHTA and CDR2 is FQGTGA. This CDR3 region has 17 residues. V lost 5 bases to trimming and J lost 5 bases; unmatched junction nucleotides: 15. CDR3 nucleotides: TGTGCCAGCAGCCCCTACGGGACAGGGCTGTCCGGGGAGACCCAGTACTTC. It translates to CASSPYGTGLSGETQYF.

V usage is TRBV18 and J usage is TRBJ1-1; TRBD1 aligns across 7 bases. This CDR3 is built from 14 residues. V was clipped by 5 bases and J by 3 bases; unmatched bases: 6. Germline V gene data show CDR1 as KGHSH and CDR2 as LQKENI. The CDR3 DNA reads TGTGCCAGCTCATACGACAGGGTTGACACTGAAGCTTTCTTT. Protein: CASSYDRVDTEAFF. The whole variable domain, remainder taken from reference TRBV18 and TRBJ1-1, is NAGVMQNPRHLVRRRGQEARLRCSPMKGHSHVYWYRQLPEEGLKFMVYLQKENIIDESGMPKERFSAEFPKEGPSILRIQQVVRGDSAAYFCASSYDRVDTEAFFGQGTRLTVV.

In the case of this clone: At one of its ends the junction is not consistent with the germline gene, which may arise from a read error. This CDR3 is also generated by other DNA sequences in the sample. J is TRBJ1-1 and V is TRBV6-6; D gene uncertain. The CDR3 consists of 14 residues. CDR1 MNHNY and CDR2 SVGAGI come from the germline V gene (reference sequence). CDR3 DNA: TGTGCCAGTAGTTCCCACATTGATCAGTTACAAGCTTTCTTT. Translated: CASSSHIDQLQAFF.

This clone was observed once. This chain uses TRBV7-2 with TRBJ1-3; a possible D gene is TRBD1 (5 bases). The CDR3 has 14 residues. Per the germline V gene, CDR1 is SGHTA and CDR2 is FQGNSA. V lost 5 bases, J lost 0 bases, and 8 bases lay in between. The DNA for the CDR3 is TGTGCCAGCAGCCGGGGGAACTCTGGAAACACCATATATTTT. Translated: CASSRGNSGNTIYF. Using reference TRBV7-2 and TRBJ1-3 for the parts outside the CDR3, the full variable domain is GAGVSQSPSNKVTEKGKDVELRCDPISGHTALYWYRQSLGQGLEFLIYFQGNSAPDKSGLPSDRFSAERTGGSVSTLTIQRTQQEDSAVYLCASSRGNSGNTIYFGEGSWLTVV.

CDR3 region: CASRYSRGENTEAFF. The DNA for the CDR3 is TGTGCCAGCAGGTATTCCCGGGGGGAAAACACTGAAGCTTTCTTT. The chain joins TRBV6-5 to TRBJ1-1, with D possibly being TRBD1 (5 bases). Per germline, CDR1 MNHEY and CDR2 SVGAGI. The germline V and J ends were trimmed by 6 bases and 2 bases, with 16 bases remaining between them. CDR3 length equals 15 residues.

The rearrangement uses TRBV6-5 and TRBJ2-1; TRBD2 aligns across 11 bases. Trimming removed 2 bases from V and 10 bases from J; junction bases left unmatched: 10. The CDR3 spans 16 residues. Germline CDR1 reads MNHEY; CDR2 reads SVGAGI. This CDR3 reads CASSYLSGGARIEQFF. In DNA, the CDR3 is TGTGCCAGCAGTTACCTTAGCGGGGGGGCCCGCATAGAGCAGTTCTTC.

This clone was seen a few times. V and J are TRBV19 and TRBJ2-2; 10 positions match TRBD1. The CDR3 sequence is 17 residues long. Germline values: CDR1 LNHDA, CDR2 SQIVND (reference sequence). The trim removed 5 bases at V and 8 bases at J, leaving 14 bases unmatched. CDR3 sequence (DNA): TGTGCCAGTAGTTACCTCCGGGACAGGGGCTATAGAGGGGAGCTGTTTTTT. Its translation is CASSYLRDRGYRGELFF.

The rearrangement joins TRBV4-2 to TRBJ2-3; 11 bases map to TRBD2. The J segment lost 0 bases and the V segment lost 3 bases, leaving 2 bases of the junction unmatched. The CDR3 spans 16 residues. Germline V gene data show CDR1 as LGHNA and CDR2 as YNFKEQ. The DNA for the CDR3 is TGTGCCAGCAGCCAGCGGACTAGCGGGAGCACAGATACGCAGTATTTT. Translating it yields CASSQRTSGSTDTQYF.

This clone has a single count. V and J are TRBV4-1 and TRBJ1-1; TRBD1 aligns across 8 bases. V lost 3 bases to trimming and J lost 4 bases; unmatched junction nucleotides: 7. The CDR3 totals 15 residues. Germline CDR1 MGHRA, CDR2 YSYEKL. The CDR3 loop reads CASSHGQGPRTEAFF. The DNA of the CDR3 is TGCGCCAGCAGCCACGGACAGGGTCCACGCACTGAAGCTTTCTTT.

The V and J genes are TRBV30 and TRBJ1-2, with TRBD1 identical over 11 bases. J was trimmed by 7 bases and V by 1 base; bases with no gene match: 8. Germline V gene sequence: CDR1 GTSNPN, CDR2 SVGIG (reference sequence). The CDR3 is 15 amino acids. The CDR3 spells CAWSAGQGAGTGYTF. The CDR3 DNA follows: TGTGCCTGGAGTGCTGGACAGGGGGCCGGGACTGGCTACACCTTC.

This clone was counted a single time. In DNA, the CDR3 is TGTGCCGCGACAGGGCAGGGCTACGAGCAGTACTTC. Translated, it gives CAATGQGYEQYF. The chain couples TRBV10-3 to TRBJ2-7; 7 bases agree with TRBD1. Germline CDR1 reads ENHRY; CDR2 reads SYGVKD. CDR3 size: 12 residues. After removal of 11 bases from V and 3 bases from J, the junction contained 7 bases not matched to a gene.

The rearrangement uses TRBV24-1 and TRBJ2-5; perhaps TRBD2 as D (5 bases). Trimming removed 5 bases from V and 5 bases from J, with 5 bases in between. Germline lookup yields CDR1 KGHDR and CDR2 SFDVKD. The CDR3 covers 11 residues. CDR3: CATSGGETQYF. The DNA of the CDR3 is TGTGCCACCAGTGGAGGGGAGACCCAGTACTTC.

The chain couples TRBV6-5 to TRBJ2-7, with 10 positions matching TRBD2. Germline values: CDR1 MNHEY, CDR2 SVGAGI. The CDR3 contains 15 residues. The junction had 10 bases not matched to a gene; V was cut back by 6 bases and J by 5 bases. CDR3 sequence: CASRSIAGGFHEQYF. CDR3 bases: TGTGCCAGCAGGTCAATAGCGGGAGGCTTCCACGAGCAGTACTTC.

This clone appeared once. The chain joins TRBV9 to TRBJ2-7, with 8 bases lining up with TRBD1. Germline assignment: CDR1 SGDLS and CDR2 YYNGEE. With V trimmed by 3 bases and J by 2 bases, 4 bases remained unmatched. The CDR3 runs to 14 residues. The DNA of the CDR3 is TGTGCCAGCAGCGCCGGGACAGGACCCTACGAGCAGTACTTC. Its translation is CASSAGTGPYEQYF.

The V gene is TRBV15, the J gene TRBJ1-4; 9 bases match TRBD1. V lost 0 bases to trimming and J lost 9 bases; unmatched junction nucleotides: 2. The CDR3 is 14 residues long. The germline V gene has CDR1 LNHNV and CDR2 YYDKDF (reference sequence). The CDR3 bases are TGTGCCACCAGCAGAGAAGGGACAGGGAAAAAACTGTTTTTT. It translates to CATSREGTGKKLFF.

The chain uses TRBV19 and TRBJ1-4; D is ambiguous. V lost 5 bases and J 7 bases, leaving 14 bases between the germline ends. This CDR3 spans 14 amino acids. Germline assignment: CDR1 LNHDA and CDR2 SQIVND (reference sequence). DNA for the CDR3: TGTGCCAGTAGTCTTACGGTCTTGAGTGAAAAACTGTTTTTT. Encoded protein: CASSLTVLSEKLFF.

This chain uses TRBV5-8 with TRBJ1-3; 7 nucleotides line up with TRBD1. Germline V lookup: CDR1 SGHTS, CDR2 YDEGEE. V lost 4 bases and J lost 0; bases outside the gene matches: 7. This CDR3 is built from 16 residues. DNA of the CDR3: TGTGCCAGCAGCCTAGGACAGGACAGCTCTGGAAACACCATATATTTT. Translating it yields CASSLGQDSSGNTIYF.

This chain joins TRBV28 and TRBJ2-1; 12 bases agree with TRBD2. V gave up 6 bases and J gave up 6 bases; unmatched junction bases: 6. Per the germline V gene, CDR1 is MDHEN and CDR2 is SYDVKM. This CDR3 has 15 amino acids. The CDR3 sequence: CASRWGLAGANEQFF. In DNA, the CDR3 is TGTGCCAGCAGGTGGGGACTAGCGGGTGCCAATGAGCAGTTCTTC.

This clone was observed once. The chain joins TRBV4-3 to TRBJ2-7; tentatively, D is TRBD1 (5 bases). V lost 0 bases and J lost 2, with 8 bases in between. The CDR3 contains 14 residues. CDR1 is LGHNA, CDR2 YSLEER, per germline. Here the CDR3 reads CASSQDPGPYEQYF. CDR3 coding DNA: TGCGCCAGCAGCCAAGATCCAGGGCCCTACGAGCAGTACTTC.

The CDR3 sequence is CASSVTGNYGYTF. In DNA, the CDR3 is TGTGCCAGCAGTGTGACAGGCAATTATGGCTACACCTTC. The genes are TRBV25-1 and TRBJ1-2; perhaps TRBD1 as D (6 bases). Trimming stripped 4 bases from V and 5 bases from J, with 11 bases between. Germline V lookup: CDR1 MGHDK, CDR2 SYGVNS. The CDR3 spans 13 residues.

The chain uses TRBV6-2 or TRBV6-3 and TRBJ2-2, with D maybe TRBD2 (6 bases). The CDR3 loop spans 16 amino acids. Germline-derived CDR1 and CDR2 are MNHEY and SVGEGT. V shed 1 base and J shed 4 bases, with 13 bases lying between them. CDR3 DNA: TGTGCCAGCAGTTACTGGGTAGCGGACCTCACCGGGGAGCTGTTTTTT. Its translation is CASSYWVADLTGELFF.

In its sample, this clone was seen many times. V usage is TRBV19 and J usage is TRBJ2-7; 9 bases agree with TRBD2. The CDR3 loop spans 15 amino acids. V dropped 3 bases and J dropped 5; count of bases not matched to a gene: 8. CDR1 is LNHDA, CDR2 SQIVND, per germline (reference sequence). The CDR3 bases are TGTGCCAGTAGTATTAGTGCGGGAGGGCCTAACGAGCAGTACTTC. This encodes CASSISAGGPNEQYF.

The chain recombines TRBV7-8 with TRBJ2-3; TRBD2 agrees at 7 bases. The CDR3 is 16 amino acids. Germline V gene data show CDR1 as SGHVS and CDR2 as FQNEAQ. With V trimmed by 4 bases and J by 5 bases, 12 bases remained unmatched. This CDR3 reads CASSSPTSPYQDTQYF. The CDR3 coding sequence is TGTGCCAGCAGCTCCCCGACTAGCCCCTATCAAGATACGCAGTATTTT.

V usage is TRBV7-2 and J usage is TRBJ1-2; a possible D gene is TRBD1 (6 bases). Between the trimmed V and J ends, which lost 5 bases and 7 bases, there was a span of 17 bases. Germline V CDR1 and CDR2: SGHTA, FQGNSA. The length of the CDR3 is 14 residues. In DNA, the CDR3 is TGTGCCAGCAGCAGACAGGTTTGGGTTGGTGGCTACACCTTC. Translated, it gives CASSRQVWVGGYTF.

This clone has only one observation. This rearrangement joins TRBV29-1 to TRBJ1-1; 9 bases are shared with TRBD1. J lost 5 bases, V lost 3 bases, and 7 bases had no gene match. The CDR3 totals 14 residues. Germline CDR1 and CDR2: SQVTM and ANQGSEA. This CDR3 is CSVDPPGQGTEAFF. CDR3 DNA sequence: TGCAGCGTTGACCCCCCGGGACAGGGAACTGAAGCTTTCTTT. The full variable domain, its missing parts supplied by reference TRBV29-1 and TRBJ1-1, is SAVISQKPSRDICQRGTSLTIQCQVDSQVTMMFWYRQQPGQSLTLIATANQGSEATYESGFVIDKFPISRPNLTFSTLTVSNMSPEDSSIYLCSVDPPGQGTEAFFGQGTRLTVV.

There are many counts of this clone. Here the CDR3 reads CASSWATTQGYTF. CDR3 sequence (DNA): TGTGCCAGCAGTTGGGCCACGACCCAAGGCTACACCTTC. This rearrangement joins TRBV6-2 or TRBV6-3 to TRBJ1-2; no firm D call. Trimming stripped 4 bases from V and 8 bases from J, with 14 bases between. Germline V gene lookup returns CDR1 MNHEY and CDR2 SVGEGT. This CDR3 spans 13 amino acids.

The genes are TRBV27 and TRBJ1-5; tentatively, D is TRBD1 (5 bases). Germline V gene data show CDR1 as MNHEY and CDR2 as SMNVEV (reference sequence). The ends were cut back, 6 bases at V and 0 bases at J, with 12 bases in the middle. This CDR3 comprises 15 residues. The chain's CDR3 is CASSKDRYSNQPQHF. The CDR3 nucleotides read TGTGCCAGCAGCAAAGACAGATATAGCAATCAGCCCCAGCATTTT.

The chain has TRBV4-1 and TRBJ1-1; tentative D call: TRBD1 (6 bases). V was cut by 7 bases and J by 1 base, with 10 bases left in between. The CDR3 totals 13 residues. Germline assignment: CDR1 MGHRA and CDR2 YSYEKL. CDR3 residues: CASNLGGNTEAFF. The CDR3 DNA is TGCGCCAGCAATTTAGGGGGGAACACTGAAGCTTTCTTT.

The chain recombines TRBV9 with TRBJ2-7; weak D call: TRBD2 (6 bases). Trimming removed 4 bases at V and 0 bases at J, with 17 bases between. Looked up from germline, CDR1 is SGDLS and CDR2 is YYNGEE. CDR3 length: 16 residues. The DNA of the CDR3 is TGTGCCAGCAGCCCGTCTAGCGTTGGGGCCTCCTACGAGCAGTACTTC. It specifies CASSPSSVGASYEQYF.

The chain recombines TRBV11-3 with TRBJ1-2; 9 bases match TRBD1. Losses at the gene ends were 2 bases for V and 4 bases for J; bases not matched to a gene: 8. Germline CDR1 reads SGHNT; CDR2 reads YENEEA. CDR3 length: 16 amino acids. This chain's CDR3 is CASSLPLDRGAYGYTF. CDR3 coding DNA: TGTGCCAGCAGCTTACCCCTGGACAGGGGAGCCTATGGCTACACCTTC.